This T cell receptor beta chain was retrieved from a study of cytomegalovirus exposure and HLA in healthy donors. Findings of the study overall: Per a prior analysis, the majority of TCR beta V segments were productive roughly 87% or roughly 30% of the time.

Comment on this clone: Its target is unknown. Different DNA sequences within this sample yield the same CDR3.

Donors were ostensibly healthy at sampling, although undocumented immune exposures were probable. Germline CDR1 SGHVS, CDR2 FNYEAQ. This CDR3 has 14 amino acids. After removal of 5 bases from V and 1 base from J, the junction contained 4 bases not matched to a gene. Researchers ran the PCR with 60 Vbeta and 13 Jbeta primers. Generated by immunoSEQ multiplex PCR, the TCRdb table keeps only in-frame clones and is missing some. Of about 130,000 clones in the sample, around 85% were seen once. The source material was PBMCs. The rearrangement joins TRBV7-6 to TRBJ2-7; 8 positions agree with TRBD1. The TCR was taken from a woman between 25 and 40 years old in good health and CMV-seropositive. DNA of the CDR3: TGTGCCAGCAGCCTAGGGACAGGTTCCTACGAGCAGTACTTC. Protein: CASSLGTGSYEQYF.